Listed here are 31 T cell receptor beta chains from one sample, sequenced in a study of siplizumab effects on memory and regulatory T cells (dated by TCRdb to between 2018 and 2021). The library came from the immunoSEQ multiplex PCR assay. Entries here come from immuneACCESS through TCRdb and include only in-frame sequences with V and J called. Some clones fail to appear in such tables; in the studies checked, an unresolved V gene covers under half of the shortfall, and the cause of the remainder is unknown. The sample records approximately 100,000 clones, about nine tenths of which are singletons. Jointly, the top ten make up 12% of the sample. Input material: non-Treg CD4+ T cells sorted from blood. The sample's cell subset or site, from its label and the paper: FACS-sorted unstimulated CD4+ non-regulatory T cells. These receptors came from a human donor in good health.

The chain recombines TRBV19 with TRBJ2-2, with 11 positions matching TRBD1. With V trimmed by 6 bases and J by 6 bases, 6 bases remained unmatched. Looked up from germline, CDR1 is LNHDA and CDR2 is SQIVND (reference sequence). The CDR3 runs to 15 residues. The CDR3 coding sequence is TGTGCCAGTAGGAGGGGACAGGGGGTGGCCGGGGAGCTGTTTTTT. Translating it yields CASRRGQGVAGELFF.

The CDR3 region has the DNA TGTGCCAGCAGGAGACAGGGGAGCCCCTACGAGCAGTACTTC. The encoded protein is CASRRQGSPYEQYF. This chain uses TRBV7-9 with TRBJ2-7, with TRBD1 matching 8 bases. The germline V gene encodes CDR1 SEHNR and CDR2 FQNEAQ (reference sequence). The CDR3 is 14 residues long. The V gene end was trimmed by 6 bases and the J gene end by 2 bases; junction bases not matched to a gene: 6.

The chain has TRBV6-1 and TRBJ2-2; possible D gene TRBD1, 6 bases. The length of the CDR3 is 14 residues. Between the trimmed V and J ends, which lost 7 bases and 0 bases, there was a span of 9 bases. Germline lookup yields CDR1 MNHNS and CDR2 SASEGT. The CDR3 region has the DNA TGTGCCAGCATTGGGACACCGAACACCGGGGAGCTGTTTTTT. Its protein product is CASIGTPNTGELFF.

The chain uses TRBV18 and TRBJ1-1; D gene ambiguous. Trimming cost V 2 bases and J 9 bases, with 16 bases left between them. The CDR3 length is 14 residues. Germline CDR1 reads KGHSH; CDR2 reads LQKENI. As DNA, the CDR3 is TGTGCCAGCTCACCAGGCAGTGCGGGGTTTAAAGCTTTCTTT. Translation: CASSPGSAGFKAFF.

This chain connects TRBV5-1 to TRBJ2-1, with D perhaps matching TRBD2 (6 bases). This CDR3 is built from 16 residues. CDR1 is SGHRS, CDR2 YFSETQ, per germline. The V end lost 0 bases, the J end lost 8 bases, and 18 bases lay between the germline ends. This CDR3 reads CASSLVRGSGSDEQFF. As DNA, the CDR3 is TGCGCCAGCAGCTTGGTACGGGGGAGCGGTTCCGATGAGCAGTTCTTC.

The rearrangement joins TRBV19 to TRBJ1-5; D might be TRBD1 (5 bases). The CDR3 is 17 residues long. Trimming pared 5 bases from V and 6 bases from J, leaving 23 bases between. Germline CDR1 and CDR2: LNHDA and SQIVND (reference sequence). The CDR3 here is CASSAPLGRGEGQPQHF. The CDR3 nucleotides are TGTGCCAGTAGTGCCCCCTTGGGTAGGGGTGAGGGTCAGCCCCAGCATTTT.

The rearrangement joins TRBV27 to TRBJ2-7; no clear D. This CDR3 has 13 amino acids. Germline CDR1 MNHEY, CDR2 SMNVEV (reference sequence). Trimming cost V 9 bases and J 0 bases, with 12 bases left between them. The CDR3 spells CASSTTASYEQYF. CDR3 DNA: TGTGCCAGTTCAACCACAGCCTCCTACGAGCAGTACTTC.

The chain employs TRBV7-2 and TRBJ1-4, with D hard to call. Trimming took off 5 bases at V and 7 bases at J, with 17 bases between the two ends. Germline V gene data show CDR1 as SGHTA and CDR2 as FQGNSA. This CDR3 contains 15 residues. The DNA for the CDR3 is TGTGCCAGCAGCCCTCGGGAACTCGGGGTTGAAAAACTGTTTTTT. This codes for CASSPRELGVEKLFF.

V and J are TRBV5-1 and TRBJ2-7; 11 bases line up with TRBD1. The V gene end was trimmed by 4 bases and the J gene end by 3 bases; junction bases not matched to a gene: 6. Germline values: CDR1 SGHRS, CDR2 YFSETQ. The CDR3 consists of 15 residues. As DNA, the CDR3 is TGCGCCAGCAGCCGAGGGACAGGGGGAGTCTACGAGCAGTACTTC. Its translation: CASSRGTGGVYEQYF.

The chain carries TRBV10-2 and TRBJ2-6, with D perhaps matching TRBD2 (5 bases). Germline V gene lookup returns CDR1 WSHSY and CDR2 SAAADI. CDR3 length: 13 amino acids. The V gene lost 6 bases and the J gene lost 3 bases, with 6 bases spanning the gap. CDR3: CASRRDGANVLTF. CDR3 coding DNA: TGCGCCAGCAGGAGGGATGGGGCCAACGTCCTGACTTTC.

The genes are TRBV19 and TRBJ2-1; D is ambiguous. This CDR3 region has 15 residues. Germline loops: CDR1 LNHDA, CDR2 SQIVND (reference sequence). Deletions cut 1 base from V and 0 bases from J, with 7 bases between. CDR3 in amino acids: CASSIGTDSYNEQFF. The DNA for the CDR3 is TGTGCCAGTAGTATAGGTACAGACTCCTACAATGAGCAGTTCTTC.

The genes are TRBV27 and TRBJ2-5; a possible D gene is TRBD2 (5 bases). V dropped 2 bases and J dropped 4 bases, with 17 bases sitting between them. This CDR3 has 16 amino acids. CDR1 and CDR2 from the germline V gene are MNHEY and SMNVEV (reference sequence). The CDR3 is CASSLNSDPAGETQYF. Here the CDR3 DNA reads TGTGCCAGCAGTTTAAACTCGGACCCCGCGGGAGAGACCCAGTACTTC.

The V gene is TRBV5-8, the J gene TRBJ2-7, with a possible D match to TRBD2 (6 bases). Trimming removed 4 bases from V and 4 bases from J, with 9 bases in between. This CDR3 spans 12 amino acids. Germline loops: CDR1 SGHTS, CDR2 YDEGEE. CDR3 loop: CASSRGAYEQYF. The CDR3 bases are TGTGCCAGCAGCCGCGGGGCTTACGAGCAGTACTTC.

The chain carries TRBV6-5 and TRBJ2-2, with 7 bases lining up with TRBD1. Germline V gives CDR1 MNHEY, CDR2 SVGAGI. J was trimmed by 4 bases and V by 5 bases; bases with no gene match: 7. CDR3 length equals 15 residues. For the CDR3, the DNA is TGTGCCAGCAGTCGAGGGGGCCGGGGCACCGGGGAGCTGTTTTTT. Its protein product is CASSRGGRGTGELFF.

The chain has TRBV2 and TRBJ2-1, with D perhaps TRBD1 (5 bases). This CDR3 spans 14 amino acids. Germline V CDR1 and CDR2: SNHLY, FYNNEI. Between the trimmed V and J ends, which lost 6 bases and 3 bases, there was a span of 12 bases. CDR3 in amino acids: CASRQWGFYNEQFF. The CDR3 nucleotides read TGTGCCAGCAGACAGTGGGGCTTCTACAATGAGCAGTTCTTC.

The genes are TRBV5-1 and TRBJ2-1; 13 nucleotides agree with TRBD2. V shed 1 base, J shed 7 bases, and the junction held 8 bases outside the gene matches. Per germline, CDR1 SGHRS and CDR2 YFSETQ. The CDR3 covers 17 residues. The CDR3 DNA reads TGCGCCAGCAGCTTGACTAGCGGGAGGGAGGGAACGAATGAGCAGTTCTTC. Translated, it gives CASSLTSGREGTNEQFF. The variable domain in full, completed from reference TRBV5-1 and TRBJ2-1, reads KAGVTQTPRYLIKTRGQQVTLSCSPISGHRSVSWYQQTPGQGLQFLFEYFSETQRNKGNFPGRFSGRQFSNSRSEMNVSTLELGDSALYLCASSLTSGREGTNEQFFGPGTRLTVL.

This clone was observed once. This rearrangement joins TRBV5-1 to TRBJ1-2; a possible D gene is TRBD1 (5 bases). This CDR3 is built from 15 residues. Germline values: CDR1 SGHRS, CDR2 YFSETQ. Trimming took off 0 bases at V and 5 bases at J, with 14 bases between the two ends. The CDR3 is CASSLADSGLYGYTF. The CDR3 coding sequence is TGCGCCAGCAGCTTGGCAGACAGCGGGCTTTATGGCTACACCTTC.

The rearrangement links TRBV29-1 to TRBJ2-7; no definite D call. CDR1 is SQVTM, CDR2 ANQGSEA, per germline. The CDR3 is 11 amino acids. V was trimmed by 5 bases and J by 0 bases, leaving 5 bases between them. The CDR3 DNA reads TGCAGCGTTACTACCTCCTACGAGCAGTACTTC. Translation: CSVTTSYEQYF.

This chain joins TRBV28 and TRBJ1-4; no definite D call. Germline CDR1 reads MDHEN; CDR2 reads SYDVKM. V was clipped by 0 bases and J by 6 bases, with 8 bases between them. This CDR3 spans 14 amino acids. CDR3 coding DNA: TGTGCCAGCAGTTTATGGGGTCGGGATGAAAAACTGTTTTTT. Its translation is CASSLWGRDEKLFF.

The chain carries TRBV30 and TRBJ2-7; 11 nucleotides agree with TRBD2. The J segment lost 2 bases and the V segment lost 7 bases, leaving 7 bases of the junction unmatched. CDR1 GTSNPN and CDR2 SVGIG come from the germline V gene (reference sequence). CDR3 length: 14 amino acids. The CDR3 is CALTPGLAAYEQYF. CDR3 bases: TGTGCCTTAACCCCGGGACTAGCGGCCTACGAGCAGTACTTC.

The chain joins TRBV6-1 to TRBJ2-2; 7 bases map to TRBD2. Unmatched junction bases numbered 12, after V lost 9 bases and J lost 5 bases. The CDR3 has 15 residues. Germline V gene data show CDR1 as MNHNS and CDR2 as SASEGT. The CDR3 reads CASTTGGIRTGELFF. CDR3 DNA sequence: TGTGCCAGTACTACCGGGGGGATACGGACCGGGGAGCTGTTTTTT.

The chain uses TRBV7-2 and TRBJ1-3, with D maybe TRBD1 (5 bases). The V gene's germline CDR1 is SGHTA and CDR2 FQGNSA. CDR3 length: 15 amino acids. Between the trimmed V and J ends, which lost 3 bases and 2 bases, there was a span of 11 bases. The chain's CDR3 is CASSLAPGAGNTIYF. DNA of the CDR3: TGTGCCAGCAGCTTGGCCCCGGGGGCTGGAAACACCATATATTTT.

The chain carries TRBV30 and TRBJ2-7, with 10 bases aligning to TRBD1. This CDR3 is built from 14 residues. Germline trimming cut 3 bases from V and 3 bases from J; bases unmatched to any gene: 5. The V gene's germline CDR1 is GTSNPN and CDR2 SVGIG (reference sequence). For the CDR3, the DNA is TGTGCCTGGAGGAACCGGGACAGGGGCTACGAGCAGTACTTC. This sequence encodes CAWRNRDRGYEQYF.

The J gene is TRBJ1-1, the V gene TRBV5-5; D is unresolved. Germline-derived CDR1 and CDR2 are SGHKS and YYEKEE (reference sequence). The V end was cut by 4 bases, the J end by 7 bases, with 23 bases between. This CDR3 comprises 16 residues. CDR3 sequence reads: CASSLVGRQIGGEAFF. CDR3 sequence (DNA): TGTGCCAGCAGCCTGGTGGGTCGCCAGATCGGAGGTGAAGCTTTCTTT.

The gene calls are TRBV19 and TRBJ1-1; 8 positions agree with TRBD1. Germline V CDR1 and CDR2: LNHDA, SQIVND (reference sequence). This CDR3 has 14 residues. Trimming took 5 bases from V and 6 from J; bases not matched to a gene: 8. The CDR3 sequence is CASSLQGETAEAFF. In DNA form, the CDR3 reads TGTGCCAGTAGTCTACAGGGGGAGACCGCTGAAGCTTTCTTT.

The V call is TRBV28, the J call TRBJ2-3; D unresolved. Trimming removed 5 bases from V and 6 bases from J, with 12 bases in between. CDR1 is MDHEN and CDR2 is SYDVKM in the germline V gene. CDR3 length: 13 residues. The DNA for the CDR3 is TGTGCCAGCAGTCCCCCTTCCTGGGATACGCAGTATTTT. As protein: CASSPPSWDTQYF.

V gene TRBV19 combines with J gene TRBJ2-7; D is possibly TRBD2 (6 bases). The V end lost 6 bases, the J end lost 7 bases, and 16 bases lay between the germline ends. Looked up from germline, CDR1 is LNHDA and CDR2 is SQIVND (reference sequence). The CDR3 length is 13 residues. The CDR3 DNA reads as TGTGCCAGTAGCCGGGACTTGAACAGGGAGCAGTACTTC. Its translation is CASSRDLNREQYF.

The CDR3 sequence is CASSPQTDGSSGANVLTF. The CDR3 nucleotides are TGCGCCAGCAGCCCGCAAACGGACGGAAGCTCTGGGGCCAACGTCCTGACTTTC. The chain carries TRBV4-1 and TRBJ2-6, with no clear D. Deletions cut 4 bases from V and 0 bases from J, with 16 bases between. This CDR3 has 18 amino acids. The germline CDR1 and CDR2 sequences are MGHRA and YSYEKL.

The gene calls are TRBV7-2 and TRBJ1-1; 11 nucleotides line up with TRBD1. Trimming took 10 bases from V and 8 from J; bases not matched to a gene: 18. Germline CDR1 SGHTA, CDR2 FQGNSA. The CDR3 loop spans 16 amino acids. The CDR3 DNA reads TGTGCCACCCTAGGACAGGGGGCGCTTCCTGGTACCGAAGCTTTCTTT. This translates into CATLGQGALPGTEAFF.

The rearrangement uses TRBV5-4 and TRBJ2-3; D gene uncertain. V lost 8 bases, J lost 4 bases, and 17 bases lay in between. Germline CDR1 SGHNT, CDR2 YYREEE (reference sequence). The length of the CDR3 is 14 residues. CDR3 in DNA: TGTGCCAGACTAACAGAGTGGCCGGCAGATACGCAGTATTTT. Translated, it gives CARLTEWPADTQYF.

The chain employs TRBV2 and TRBJ1-5, with TRBD1 as a possible D gene (6 bases). Germline CDR1 SNHLY, CDR2 FYNNEI. V lost 6 bases and J lost 1, with 13 bases in between. The CDR3 is 15 amino acids. The CDR3 here is CASRERQGSNQPQHF. The CDR3 nucleotides are TGTGCCAGCAGAGAGAGGCAGGGGAGCAATCAGCCCCAGCATTTT.